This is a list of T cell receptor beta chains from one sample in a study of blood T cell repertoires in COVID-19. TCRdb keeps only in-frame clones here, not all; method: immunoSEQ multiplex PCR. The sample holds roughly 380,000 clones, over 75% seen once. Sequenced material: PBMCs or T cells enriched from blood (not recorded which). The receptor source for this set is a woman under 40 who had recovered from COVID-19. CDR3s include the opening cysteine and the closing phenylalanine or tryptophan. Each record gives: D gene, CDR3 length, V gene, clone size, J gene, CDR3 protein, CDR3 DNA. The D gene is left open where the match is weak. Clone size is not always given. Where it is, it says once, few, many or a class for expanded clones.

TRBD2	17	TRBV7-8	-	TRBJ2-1	CASSLGLVGPPGGEQFF	TGTGCCAGCAGCCTTGGACTAGTAGGTCCCCCAGGAGGTGAGCAGTTCTTC
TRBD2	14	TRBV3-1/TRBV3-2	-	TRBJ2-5	CASSQAGGPETQYF	TGTGCCAGCAGCCAAGCGGGGGGGCCGGAGACCCAGTACTTC
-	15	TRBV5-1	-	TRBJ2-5	CASSLAPSGQETQYF	TGCGCCAGCAGCTTGGCCCCCAGCGGACAAGAGACCCAGTACTTC
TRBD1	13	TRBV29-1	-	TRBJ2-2	CSVGTGNGGELFF	TGCAGCGTCGGGACAGGGAACGGCGGGGAGCTGTTTTTT
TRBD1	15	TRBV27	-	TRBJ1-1	CASSSPGTGATEAFF	TGTGCCAGCAGTTCTCCCGGGACAGGGGCCACTGAAGCTTTCTTT
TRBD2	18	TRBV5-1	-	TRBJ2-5	CASSLLFSGGGRLETQYF	TGCGCCAGCAGCTTGTTGTTCTCGGGCGGCGGGAGGCTGGAGACCCAGTACTTC
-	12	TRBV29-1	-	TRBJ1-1	CSAGQGETEAFF	TGCAGCGCTGGACAAGGCGAGACTGAAGCTTTCTTT
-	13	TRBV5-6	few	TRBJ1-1	CASVWGLGTEAFF	TGTGCCAGCGTGTGGGGCCTGGGCACTGAAGCTTTCTTT
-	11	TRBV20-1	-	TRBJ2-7	CSARATYEQYF	TGCAGTGCTAGAGCAACCTACGAGCAGTACTTC
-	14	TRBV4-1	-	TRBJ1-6	CASSQEGAYSPLHF	TGCGCCAGCAGCCAAGAGGGGGCATATTCACCCCTCCACTTT
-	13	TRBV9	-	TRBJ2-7	CASSSRAGDEQYF	TGTGCCAGCAGCTCTAGGGCGGGTGACGAGCAGTACTTC
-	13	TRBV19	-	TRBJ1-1	CASSTGENTEAFF	TGTGCCAGTAGTACAGGGGAGAACACTGAAGCTTTCTTT
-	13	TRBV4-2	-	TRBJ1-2	CASSQDLNYGYTF	TGTGCCAGCAGCCAAGATCTTAACTATGGCTACACCTTC
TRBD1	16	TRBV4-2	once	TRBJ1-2	CASSQASTGNNYGYTF	TGTGCCAGCAGCCAAGCCTCGACAGGGAACAACTATGGCTACACCTTC
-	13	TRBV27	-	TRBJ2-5	CASSLSELTTQYF	TGTGCCAGCAGTTTGTCCGAGCTAACCACCCAGTACTTC
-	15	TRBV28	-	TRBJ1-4	CASSLAGTRLEKLFF	TGTGCCAGCAGTTTAGCCGGGACAAGGCTTGAAAAACTGTTTTTT
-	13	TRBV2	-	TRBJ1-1	CASSEQGITEAFF	TGTGCCAGCAGTGAACAGGGAATCACTGAAGCTTTCTTT
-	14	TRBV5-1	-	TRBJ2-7	CASSPRPNGYEQYF	TGCGCCAGCAGCCCCCGACCGAACGGGTACGAGCAGTACTTC
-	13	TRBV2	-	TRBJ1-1	CATYRVLNTEAFF	TGTGCCACATACAGGGTTTTAAACACTGAAGCTTTCTTT
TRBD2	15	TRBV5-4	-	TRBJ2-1	CASSLAGGVLNEQFF	TGTGCCAGCAGCTTGGCGGGGGGGGTCCTCAATGAGCAGTTCTTC
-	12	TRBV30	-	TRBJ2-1	CAWSGGGNEQFF	TGTGCCTGGAGTGGAGGAGGGAATGAGCAGTTCTTC
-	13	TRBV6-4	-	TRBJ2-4	CASIATGKNIQYF	TGTGCCAGCATAGCCACGGGCAAAAACATTCAGTACTTC
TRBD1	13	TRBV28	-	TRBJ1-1	CASNTQGAGEAFF	TGTGCCAGCAACACACAGGGGGCTGGAGAAGCTTTCTTT
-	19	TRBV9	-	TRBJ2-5	CASSPSTSTTGHYQETQYF	TGTGCCAGCAGCCCCTCAACCTCAACTACGGGACATTACCAAGAGACCCAGTACTTC
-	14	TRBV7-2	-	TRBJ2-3	CASSLDIGADTQYF	TGTGCCAGCAGCTTAGATATCGGGGCAGATACGCAGTATTTT
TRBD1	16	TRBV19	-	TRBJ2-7	CASSTKTGQGPYEQYF	TGTGCCAGTAGTACTAAGACAGGGCAGGGCCCCTACGAGCAGTACTTC
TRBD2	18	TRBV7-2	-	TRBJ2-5	CASSLGAFAGGPRETQYF	TGTGCCAGCAGCTTGGGGGCCTTTGCGGGAGGGCCGCGAGAGACCCAGTACTTC
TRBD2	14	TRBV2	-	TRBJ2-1	CASSTSGRINEQFF	TGTGCCAGCAGCACTAGCGGGAGAATCAATGAGCAGTTCTTC
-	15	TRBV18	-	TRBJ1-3	CASSPPAFSGNTIYF	TGTGCCAGCTCACCACCGGCTTTCTCTGGAAACACCATATATTTT
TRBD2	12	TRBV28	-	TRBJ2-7	CASSYGGNEQYF	TGTGCCAGCAGTTACGGGGGGAACGAGCAGTACTTC
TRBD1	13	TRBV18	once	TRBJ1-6	CASRDSHNSPLHF	TGTGCCAGCCGGGACAGCCATAATTCACCCCTCCACTTT